Listed here are 30 T cell receptor beta chains from one sample, sequenced in a study of T cell repertoires in cytomegalovirus infection. TCRdb re-analysed the reads in MiXCR, keeping a single row per CDR3 protein. The table lists around 550,000 distinct CDR3 sequences, 26% of them singletons. Material: PBMCs. The origin of the receptors is a human donor in good health (CMV status not recorded). Some clones in this sample may be carry-over from other donors' samples.

This clonotype was seen once. The conserved phenylalanine or tryptophan is not found at the CDR3 terminus, so this likely reflects a read error. The CDR3: CASSPTGDPNEKLFL. The DNA for the CDR3 is TGCGCCAGCAGCCCTACAGGGGACCCAAATGAAAAACTGTTTCTT. The rearrangement joins TRBV4-3 to TRBJ1-4, with 7 bases aligning to TRBD1. J was trimmed by 5 bases and V by 4 bases; bases with no gene match: 7. The CDR3 length is 15 residues. From germline, CDR1 is LGHNA and CDR2 YSLEER.

This chain joins TRBV7-9 and TRBJ2-2, with a tentative D call TRBD2 (5 bases). The CDR3 runs to 16 residues. V lost 1 base, J lost 1 base, and 10 bases lay in between. The germline V gene has CDR1 SEHNR and CDR2 FQNEAQ (reference sequence). CDR3 in DNA: TGTGCCAGCAGCTTAGGTGTTAGCGAGAACACCGGGGAGCTGTTTTTT. This encodes CASSLGVSENTGELFF.

CDR3 in amino acids: CASGSGREDTQYF. CDR3 DNA: TGTGCCAGTGGTAGCGGGAGAGAAGATACGCAGTATTTT. The V call is TRBV19, the J call TRBJ2-3, with 9 bases fitting TRBD2. This CDR3 is built from 13 residues. CDR1 LNHDA and CDR2 SQIVND come from the germline V gene (reference sequence). V dropped 8 bases and J dropped 5; count of bases not matched to a gene: 5.

Notes on this clonotype: Since the CDR3 does not end with the conserved phenylalanine or tryptophan, this likely comes from a read error. The chain has TRBV20-1 and TRBJ2-5; no definite D call. The CDR3 is made up of 13 amino acids. Trimming removed 7 bases at V and 4 bases at J, with 16 bases between. The V gene's germline CDR1 is DFQATT and CDR2 SNEGSKA (reference sequence). The CDR3 sequence is CSVPSQRLETQYL. The CDR3 region has the DNA TGCAGTGTTCCGTCCCAACGTTTAGAGACCCAGTACCTC.

This clonotype was picked up a small number of times. The chain couples TRBV6-1 to TRBJ2-1; no clear D. Between the trimmed V and J ends, which lost 8 bases and 0 bases, there was a span of 8 bases. CDR3 length: 13 residues. Germline CDR1 reads MNHNS; CDR2 reads SASEGT. CDR3 nucleotides: TGTGCCAGCGGGTCCCTCTCCTACAATGAGCAGTTCTTC. Translated: CASGSLSYNEQFF.

V and J are TRBV20-1 and TRBJ2-3; TRBD2 matches 7 bases. The V segment lost 3 bases and the J segment 5 bases; nucleotides outside the gene matches: 20. Germline CDR1 reads DFQATT; CDR2 reads SNEGSKA (reference sequence). The CDR3 contains 18 residues. The CDR3 protein is CSASPNPASGLVGDTQYF. CDR3 nucleotide sequence: TGCAGTGCTAGCCCCAACCCGGCTAGCGGCCTGGTCGGAGATACGCAGTATTTT.

A few counts support this clonotype. This chain uses TRBV2 with TRBJ2-1; 7 positions match TRBD2. The CDR3 totals 16 residues. Trimming took 11 bases from V and 5 from J; bases not matched to a gene: 18. CDR1 SNHLY and CDR2 FYNNEI come from the germline V gene. CDR3 residues: CALANPAGLLHNEQFF. The CDR3 DNA is TGTGCCCTAGCAAACCCTGCGGGACTACTACACAATGAGCAGTTCTTC.

The V gene is TRBV4-3, the J gene TRBJ2-5; D is tentatively TRBD1 or TRBD2 (6 bases each). The CDR3 consists of 16 residues. Between the trimmed V and J ends, which lost 0 bases and 4 bases, there was a span of 15 bases. CDR1 is LGHNA, CDR2 YSLEER, per germline. The CDR3 here is CASSQEPGSRGETQYF. In DNA, the CDR3 is TGCGCCAGCAGCCAAGAACCCGGGAGCAGGGGAGAGACCCAGTACTTC.

This clonotype was counted between two and nine times. V gene TRBV6-2 or TRBV6-3 combines with J gene TRBJ1-1, with D perhaps matching TRBD1 (5 bases). Looked up from germline, CDR1 is MNHEY and CDR2 is SVGEGT. The CDR3 length is 15 residues. V lost 7 bases to trimming and J lost 6 bases, with 21 bases between them. CDR3 sequence: CASTPGGVLTAEAFF. The CDR3, as DNA: TGTGCCAGCACCCCTGGGGGAGTCCTTACCGCTGAAGCTTTCTTT.

There are a few counts of this clonotype. The chain employs TRBV10-3 and TRBJ2-5, with D perhaps TRBD1 (6 bases). The germline CDR1 and CDR2 sequences are ENHRY and SYGVKD. V lost 3 bases and J lost 5, with 16 bases in between. This CDR3 has 15 residues. CDR3: CAISDAGTLEETQYF. CDR3 coding DNA: TGTGCCATCAGTGACGCCGGGACATTAGAGGAGACCCAGTACTTC.

The chain links TRBV2 to TRBJ1-6; perhaps TRBD1 as D (6 bases). V was shortened by 4 bases and J by 7 bases, with 14 bases between the two germline ends. Germline CDR1 is SNHLY and CDR2 is FYNNEI. This CDR3 region has 15 residues. The CDR3 bases are TGTGCCAGCAGTGCCCCGGACAGTCTCAATTCACCCCTCCACTTT. Its translation is CASSAPDSLNSPLHF.

In its sample, this clonotype was seen a few times. J is TRBJ2-1 and V is TRBV7-2; 7 bases agree with TRBD1. The CDR3 spans 21 residues. Unmatched junction bases numbered 18, after V lost 1 base and J lost 0 bases. Germline V gene sequence: CDR1 SGHTA, CDR2 FQGNSA. The CDR3: CASSLGYKGTANSVSYNEQFF. The CDR3 DNA follows: TGTGCCAGCAGCTTAGGCTATAAAGGGACAGCCAATTCCGTCTCCTACAATGAGCAGTTCTTC.

A remark on this clonotype: One end of the junction does not line up with germline, which may come from a read error. The chain couples TRBV6-2 or TRBV6-3 to TRBJ1-5; 9 nucleotides line up with TRBD1. This CDR3 comprises 15 residues. Germline-derived CDR1 and CDR2 are MNHEY and SVGEGT. CDR3 region: CASRPATGGNQPQHF. DNA of the CDR3: TGTGCCAGCAGACCAGCAACAGGGGGCAACCAGCCCCAGCATTTT.

Ten or more counts support this clonotype. The CDR3 DNA reads TGTGCCAGCAGCGATGCGGGACAAATAAACTATGGCTACACCTTC. Encoded protein: CASSDAGQINYGYTF. The genes are TRBV7-2 and TRBJ1-2; D might be TRBD1 (6 bases). The V end was cut by 5 bases, the J end by 2 bases, with 15 bases between. CDR1 SGHTA and CDR2 FQGNSA come from the germline V gene. CDR3 length: 15 residues. Supplemented by reference TRBV7-2 and TRBJ1-2, the full variable domain reads GAGVSQSPSNKVTEKGKDVELRCDPISGHTALYWYRQSLGQGLEFLIYFQGNSAPDKSGLPSDRFSAERTGGSVSTLTIQRTQQEDSAVYLCASSDAGQINYGYTFGSGTRLTVV.

The chain carries TRBV23-1 and TRBJ2-3; unclear D gene. TRBV23-1 is marked as an open reading frame, function uncertain. The CDR3 has 17 residues. V shed 1 base and J shed 4 bases, with 18 bases lying between them. CDR3 nucleotides: TGCGCCAGCAGTCAATGGGTACGACCCATAGGGCCAGATACGCAGTATTTT. Its protein product is CASSQWVRPIGPDTQYF.

This chain uses TRBV30 with TRBJ2-1; TRBD1 matches 12 bases. J lost 9 bases, V lost 0 bases, and 6 bases had no gene match. The CDR3 is 15 amino acids. Germline loops: CDR1 GTSNPN, CDR2 SVGIG (reference sequence). CDR3 sequence (DNA): TGTGCCTGGAGTGTCGGCGGGACAGGGGGCATTGAGCAGTTCTTC. It codes for CAWSVGGTGGIEQFF.

V is TRBV9 and J is TRBJ1-2; D remains unclear. The length of the CDR3 is 16 residues. Between the trimmed V and J ends, which lost 0 bases and 1 base, there was a span of 13 bases. The germline V gene encodes CDR1 SGDLS and CDR2 YYNGEE. As DNA, the CDR3 is TGTGCCAGCAGCGTAGGTGAAAGGTGGAATAACTATGGCTACACCTTC. Translation: CASSVGERWNNYGYTF.

The chain's CDR3 is CASSSNTGGSVASSGANVLTF. Here the CDR3 DNA reads TGTGCCAGCAGCTCGAATACAGGGGGCTCCGTCGCAAGCTCTGGGGCCAACGTCCTGACTTTC. This chain joins TRBV11-3 and TRBJ2-6; TRBD1 aligns across 9 bases. CDR3 length: 21 residues. CDR1 is SGHNT, CDR2 YENEEA, per germline. J was trimmed by 0 bases and V by 4 bases; bases with no gene match: 16.

The rearrangement joins TRBV19 to TRBJ2-1; D is unclear. The germline V gene has CDR1 LNHDA and CDR2 SQIVND (reference sequence). The ends were cut back, 2 bases at V and 8 bases at J, with 10 bases in the middle. The CDR3 is 13 residues long. The CDR3, as DNA: TGTGCCAGTAGTATATTCCCGACCGATGAGCAGTTCTTC. Its protein product is CASSIFPTDEQFF.

V usage is TRBV7-2 and J usage is TRBJ1-6; D perhaps matches TRBD1 (6 bases). The CDR3 sequence is 17 residues long. V shed 10 bases and J shed 0 bases, with 19 bases lying between them. The germline gives CDR1 SGHTA, CDR2 FQGNSA. For the CDR3, the DNA is TGTGCCATCCCGACACAAACAGGGAGCTCCTATAATTCACCCCTCCACTTT. It is translated as CAIPTQTGSSYNSPLHF. Combining the CDR3 with reference TRBV7-2 and TRBJ1-6 gives the whole variable domain GAGVSQSPSNKVTEKGKDVELRCDPISGHTALYWYRQSLGQGLEFLIYFQGNSAPDKSGLPSDRFSAERTGGSVSTLTIQRTQQEDSAVYLCAIPTQTGSSYNSPLHFGNGTRLTVT.

J is TRBJ2-7 and V is TRBV7-9; D gene uncertain. The CDR3 has 13 residues. Trimming stripped 1 base from V and 3 bases from J, with 7 bases between. Germline-derived CDR1 and CDR2 are SEHNR and FQNEAQ (reference sequence). The DNA of the CDR3 is TGTGCCAGCAGCTTAGATCAAGGCTACGAGCAGTACGTC. It specifies CASSLDQGYEQYV.

The chain uses TRBV6-2 or TRBV6-3 and TRBJ2-7; D unresolved. The V gene lost 0 bases and the J gene lost 3 bases, with 9 bases spanning the gap. Germline V gene lookup returns CDR1 MNHEY and CDR2 SVGEGT. The CDR3 is 14 residues long. The CDR3 nucleotides read TGTGCCAGCAGTTACTCGTCAGCTAACTACGAGCAGTACTTC. It encodes CASSYSSANYEQYF.

The gene calls are TRBV28 and TRBJ1-5; no clear D. This CDR3 contains 11 residues. Trimming pared 5 bases from V and 11 bases from J, leaving 10 bases between. Germline V gene lookup returns CDR1 MDHEN and CDR2 SYDVKM. CDR3: CASSLNEAQHF. CDR3 sequence (DNA): TGTGCCAGCAGTCTAAATGAAGCCCAGCATTTT.

Many counts were recorded for this clonotype. The chain combines TRBV6-1 with TRBJ1-6; 9 nucleotides line up with TRBD1. Germline V lookup: CDR1 MNHNS, CDR2 SASEGT. J was trimmed by 7 bases and V by 4 bases; bases with no gene match: 2. The CDR3 runs 14 residues. The DNA of the CDR3 is TGTGCCAGCAGTGGACAGGGGGAAAATTCACCCCTCCACTTT. It translates to CASSGQGENSPLHF.

The chain carries TRBV7-4 and TRBJ1-1, with unresolved D. The germline V and J ends were trimmed by 5 bases and 0 bases, with 13 bases remaining between them. The germline CDR1 and CDR2 sequences are SGHVT and SQSDAQ. CDR3 length: 15 residues. The DNA for the CDR3 is TGTGCCAGCAGCCCAACTACAGAGGTGAACACTGAAGCTTTCTTT. It translates to CASSPTTEVNTEAFF.

This chain connects TRBV5-1 to TRBJ2-3; 7 bases agree with TRBD1. Losses at the gene ends were 4 bases for V and 0 bases for J; bases not matched to a gene: 8. Germline CDR1 and CDR2: SGHRS and YFSETQ. This CDR3 contains 16 residues. CDR3 in amino acids: CASSLRTGSSTDTQYF. CDR3 DNA: TGCGCCAGCAGCCTACGGACAGGTTCTAGCACAGATACGCAGTATTTT. Complete variable domain (other parts from reference TRBV5-1 and TRBJ2-3): KAGVTQTPRYLIKTRGQQVTLSCSPISGHRSVSWYQQTPGQGLQFLFEYFSETQRNKGNFPGRFSGRQFSNSRSEMNVSTLELGDSALYLCASSLRTGSSTDTQYFGPGTRLTVL.

This clonotype was counted only a few times. The chain has TRBV6-2 or TRBV6-3 and TRBJ2-1, with 9 bases identical to TRBD1. CDR1 is MNHEY, CDR2 SVGEGT, per germline. The CDR3 is 15 amino acids. The junction had 3 bases not matched to a gene; V was cut back by 0 bases and J by 6 bases. In DNA, the CDR3 is TGTGCCAGCAGTTACTCGGGGACAGGGTCCAATGAGCAGTTCTTC. Protein: CASSYSGTGSNEQFF.

The sample holds a few counts of this clonotype. DNA for the CDR3: TGTGCCAGTGGTCGGACAGGGGGCTACGAGCAGTACTTC. Its protein is CASGRTGGYEQYF. The chain joins TRBV19 to TRBJ2-7; TRBD1 matches 10 bases. J gave up 3 bases and V 8 bases, and 4 bases lay outside the gene matches. Germline loops: CDR1 LNHDA, CDR2 SQIVND (reference sequence). The CDR3 runs 13 residues.

This clonotype has at least ten counts. The chain carries TRBV6-1 and TRBJ1-1; a possible D gene is TRBD1 (5 bases). V lost 6 bases and J lost 1, with 12 bases in between. The CDR3 runs to 14 residues. Germline V gene lookup returns CDR1 MNHNS and CDR2 SASEGT. The CDR3 sequence: CASRDGQQNTEAFF. The CDR3 DNA sequence: TGTGCCAGCAGAGATGGACAACAGAACACTGAAGCTTTCTTT.

The J gene is TRBJ2-1, the V gene TRBV4-3, with 9 positions matching TRBD2. CDR3 size: 18 residues. V was clipped by 5 bases and J by 0 bases; unmatched bases: 11. CDR1 and CDR2 from the germline V gene are LGHNA and YSLEER. The CDR3 nucleotides are TGCGCCAGCAGCTTAAAGGCCGGGACTAGCAGCTCCTACAATGAGCAGTTCTTC. It translates to CASSLKAGTSSSYNEQFF.